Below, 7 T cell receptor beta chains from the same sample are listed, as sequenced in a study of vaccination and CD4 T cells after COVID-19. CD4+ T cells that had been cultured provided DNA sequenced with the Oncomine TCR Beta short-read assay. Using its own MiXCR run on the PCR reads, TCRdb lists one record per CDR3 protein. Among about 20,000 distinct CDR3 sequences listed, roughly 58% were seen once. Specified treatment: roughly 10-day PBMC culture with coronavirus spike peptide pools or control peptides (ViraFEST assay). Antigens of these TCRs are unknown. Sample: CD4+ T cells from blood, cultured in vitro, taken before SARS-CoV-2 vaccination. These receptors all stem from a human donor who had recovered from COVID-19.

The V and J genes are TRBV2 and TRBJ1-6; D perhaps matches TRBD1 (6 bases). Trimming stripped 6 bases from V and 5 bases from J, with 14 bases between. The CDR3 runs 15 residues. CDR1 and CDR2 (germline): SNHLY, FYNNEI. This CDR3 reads CASRWTDVNNSPLHF. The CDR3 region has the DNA TGTGCCAGCAGGTGGACAGACGTCAATAATTCACCCCTCCACTTT.

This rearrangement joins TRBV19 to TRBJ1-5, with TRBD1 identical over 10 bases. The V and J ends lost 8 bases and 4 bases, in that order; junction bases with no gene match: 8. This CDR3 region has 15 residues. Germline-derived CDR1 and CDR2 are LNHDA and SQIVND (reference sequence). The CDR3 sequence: CASGRGQGRNQPQHF. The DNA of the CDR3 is TGTGCCAGTGGGAGGGGACAGGGGCGAAATCAGCCCCAGCATTTT.

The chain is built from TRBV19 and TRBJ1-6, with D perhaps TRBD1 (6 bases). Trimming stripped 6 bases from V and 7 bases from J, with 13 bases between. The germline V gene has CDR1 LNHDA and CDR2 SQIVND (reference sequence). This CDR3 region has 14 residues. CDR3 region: CASSQQGRNSPLHF. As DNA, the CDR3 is TGTGCCAGTAGCCAACAGGGTCGAAATTCACCCCTCCACTTT.

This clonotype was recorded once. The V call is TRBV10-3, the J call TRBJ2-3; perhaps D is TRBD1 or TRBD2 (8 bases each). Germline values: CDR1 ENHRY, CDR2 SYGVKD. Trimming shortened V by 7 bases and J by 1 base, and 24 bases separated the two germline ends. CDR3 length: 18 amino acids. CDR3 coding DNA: TGTGCCATCAAAGGACAGGGTATCGGGAGGGCCGGCACAGATACGCAGTATTTT. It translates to CAIKGQGIGRAGTDTQYF.

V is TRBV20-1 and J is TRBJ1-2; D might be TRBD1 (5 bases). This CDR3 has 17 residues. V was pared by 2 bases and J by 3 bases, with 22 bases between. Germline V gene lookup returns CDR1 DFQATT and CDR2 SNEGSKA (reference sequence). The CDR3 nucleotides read TGCAGTGCTAGACCCCGGGGACGGTCGATTTTTGACTATGGCTACACCTTC. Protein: CSARPRGRSIFDYGYTF.

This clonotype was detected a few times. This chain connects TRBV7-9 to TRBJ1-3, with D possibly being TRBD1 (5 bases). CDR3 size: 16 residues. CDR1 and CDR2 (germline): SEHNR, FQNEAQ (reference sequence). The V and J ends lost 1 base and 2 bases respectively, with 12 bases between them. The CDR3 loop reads CASSLGGGSTGNTIYF. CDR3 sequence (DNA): TGTGCCAGCAGCTTAGGTGGGGGATCAACTGGAAACACCATATATTTT. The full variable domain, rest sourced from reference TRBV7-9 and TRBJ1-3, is DTGVSQNPRHKITKRGQNVTFRCDPISEHNRLYWYRQTLGQGPEFLTYFQNEAQLEKSRLLSDRFSAERPKGSFSTLEIQRTEQGDSAMYLCASSLGGGSTGNTIYFGEGSWLTVV.

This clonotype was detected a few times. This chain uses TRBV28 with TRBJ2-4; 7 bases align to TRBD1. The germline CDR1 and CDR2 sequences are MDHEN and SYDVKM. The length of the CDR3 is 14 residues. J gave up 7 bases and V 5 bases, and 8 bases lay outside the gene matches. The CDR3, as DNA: TGTGCCAGCAGTCTCCCAGGACAGGTCAACATTCAGTACTTC. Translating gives CASSLPGQVNIQYF.